This T cell receptor (beta chain) derives from a study of Graves' ophthalmopathy and Graves' hyperthyroidism. Study details: Samples of peripheral blood were obtained at initial diagnosis, prior to treatment of any kind. The study, taken as a whole, reports: Blood also contained most of the expanded thyroid clonotypes above 0.001 frequency.

Beta-chain TCR CDR3 regions were amplified from RNA transcripts. First-round RT-PCR employed HTBI primers, with a second-round multiplex PCR after it. TCRdb recomputed calls from the multiplex PCR reads with MiXCR, one row per CDR3 protein. The sample holds hundreds of thousands of distinct CDR3 sequences, 35% to 45% seen once. Ophthalmopathy in the donors was of moderate-to-severe activity, with CAS ≥3, NOSPECS ≥4 and duration under 3 months. A word on this clonotype: Its antigen is undetermined.

Germline CDR1 reads SGHTA; CDR2 reads FQGNSA. V lost 5 bases and J 4 bases, leaving 20 bases between the germline ends. CDR3 size: 16 residues. The material sequenced was peripheral blood. This sequence was found in an adult man with Graves' ophthalmopathy. V usage is TRBV7-2 and J usage is TRBJ2-5; either TRBD1 or TRBD2 may fit D (5 bases each). The CDR3 protein is CASSPPGAARPETQYF. The CDR3 region has the DNA TGTGCCAGCAGCCCCCCCGGGGCCGCCCGACCAGAGACCCAGTACTTC.